The present TCR beta chain was sequenced within a study of beta chain features in type 1 diabetes (dated by TCRdb to 2017 to 2018). With respect to the entire study: Mean age, gender distribution, total cell number and subset yield did not differ between patients and healthy donors. A total of about 100,000,000 sorted cells were examined across all samples, and RNA yield correlated strongly with the number of cells per subset. The study compared the TCRB repertoires of sorted circulating CD4+ T cell subsets in recently diagnosed type 1 diabetes patients with those in matched healthy donors. Regulatory and stem cell-like memory subsets were isolated from only 8 patients and about eight healthy donors, whereas naive and central memory subsets came from all 30 or so donors. Summary of the overall study and its limitations: Shorter templates might have been favored by PCR, but patient and control samples were amplified and corrected together, so both groups would have been affected equally by any skew. Patients with type 1 diabetes made fewer insertions and deleted more nucleotides at VDJ recombination sites, implying thymic rearrangement abnormalities. HLA sub-analyses involved small numbers of individuals, so any influence of HLA type on TCRB rearrangement remained unresolved. Because cDNA was sequenced instead of genomic DNA, highly expressing activated cells could be over-represented, though the groups showed no difference in activation or CD3 levels. In all four CD4+ subsets, TCRB CDR3 length was moderately but significantly shorter in type 1 diabetes patients. Naive, central memory and regulatory TCRB repertoires appeared to be more similar among patients than among healthy donors.

All of the isolated RNA was reverse transcribed with the High Capacity cDNA Reverse Transcription Kit, so expressed TCRB transcripts were sequenced. Deep immunoSEQ sequencing was applied to naive, central memory and regulatory T cell samples, giving an average of around 4 million total reads per sample. After sorted cells were lysed in RLT buffer, RNA was extracted with DNase-treated RNeasy Micro or Mini kits, with the choice depending on cell number. Each cell subset was processed separately to prevent cross-contamination, with patient and healthy donor samples processed together. Using the immunoSEQ multiplex PCR, TCRB sequences were amplified from cDNA into 87-bp fragments spanning the CDR3 region. Amplicons were sequenced on the Illumina HiSeq platform. The original methods were these. Synthetic template baselines were used to correct PCR bias computationally, reads within Hamming distance 2 were collapsed together, and singletons that could not be merged were discarded. Reads were aligned against IMGT so that V, D and J genes, CDR3 length and insertions or deletions at six rearrangement sites could be assigned. Within each subset, clonotype counts were normalized to sorted cell number, after which true diversity and Gini coefficients were computed with the tcR R package. The overlap coefficient, calculated on TCRB nucleotide sequences, was used to quantify repertoire sharing. This is the immuneACCESS table as TCRdb keeps it, with only in-frame sequences that have V and J called. A part of the clones is gone; compared with another copy, unresolved V genes explain less than half, and the rest is unexplained. V, J and clone size were drawn from that table, and D and trimming were deduced from the DNA. In this sample the table shows about 150,000 clones, under 9.5% of which occur a single time. The ten largest clonotypes hold 0.65% of the sample.

This clone appeared a few times. Its binding antigen is unknown. Within one base of it there is no much larger clone, and no base qualities were kept. Looking up the germline V gene (reference sequence) yields CDR1 SGHNT and CDR2 YYREEE. CDR3 length: 16 amino acids, cysteine to phenylalanine. Only the CDR3 region is kept as DNA, spanning 48 bases read in frame from base 1. At the junction V is shortened by 5 bases and J by 1 base; bases outside the gene matches: 11. A single peripheral blood draw of around 120 mL on average was collected from each donor into heparinised tubes. Naive, central memory, regulatory and stem cell-like memory CD4+ T cells were sorted on a BD FACSAria II using a panel including CD45RO, CCR7, CD25, CD127, CD95 and CD27. Every sorted population had a purity above 98%. PBMCs were separated immediately by Lymphoprep density gradient centrifugation and were stained directly, without being cultured. To minimize batch effects, samples were stained and sorted in pairs, one healthy donor with one patient per experiment.

Sample: central memory CD4+ T cells from blood. This receptor was identified in a man between 18 and 35 years old in good health. The receptor chain draws on TRBV5-4 and TRBJ1-2; TRBD1 lines up with 7 middle nucleotides. In nucleotides, the sequence is TGTGCCAGCAGGTTTATGGGGGGACAGCTTAACTATGGCTACACCTTC. It specifies CASRFMGGQLNYGYTF.